What follows are 21 T cell receptor beta chains derived from one specimen sequenced in a study of blood T cell repertoires in COVID-19. TCRdb's table, derived via immunoSEQ multiplex PCR, lists solely in-frame clones and lacks some. The table has around 63,000 clones, around 90% seen once. Material for sequencing was peripheral blood. Source of these receptors: a woman aged 80 or over with active COVID-19.

V is TRBV29-1 and J is TRBJ1-6, with 7 bases fitting TRBD1. Looked up from germline, CDR1 is SQVTM and CDR2 is ANQGSEA. This CDR3 region has 13 residues. The J segment lost 10 bases and the V segment lost 6 bases, leaving 9 bases of the junction unmatched. The CDR3 nucleotides read TGCAGCGTGATACAGGGGTTCGGGTCACCCCTCCACTTT. Translating it yields CSVIQGFGSPLHF. Combining the CDR3 with reference TRBV29-1 and TRBJ1-6 gives the whole variable domain SAVISQKPSRDICQRGTSLTIQCQVDSQVTMMFWYRQQPGQSLTLIATANQGSEATYESGFVIDKFPISRPNLTFSTLTVSNMSPEDSSIYLCSVIQGFGSPLHFGNGTRLTVT.

A single count supports this clone. This chain joins TRBV19 and TRBJ2-1; possibly TRBD2 for D (7 bases). Between the trimmed V and J ends, which lost 3 bases and 4 bases, there was a span of 19 bases. Germline V gene lookup returns CDR1 LNHDA and CDR2 SQIVND (reference sequence). The CDR3 loop spans 17 amino acids. The CDR3 sequence is CASSIRAGRGIYNEQFF. CDR3 sequence (DNA): TGTGCCAGTAGTATCCGGGCGGGGAGGGGGATATACAATGAGCAGTTCTTC.

This chain links TRBV4-3 with TRBJ2-1; 11 nucleotides align to TRBD2. The CDR3 sequence is 15 residues long. Germline V gives CDR1 LGHNA, CDR2 YSLEER. The J segment lost 10 bases and the V segment lost 7 bases, leaving 12 bases of the junction unmatched. CDR3 sequence: CASTVDSGGAREQFF. The CDR3 coding sequence is TGCGCCAGCACCGTAGATAGCGGGGGGGCGAGAGAGCAGTTCTTC.

V usage is TRBV11-3 and J usage is TRBJ2-3; 14 bases line up with TRBD2. The CDR3 has 16 residues. Trimming cost V 9 bases and J 4 bases; bases outside gene matches: 9. In germline, CDR1 is SGHNT, CDR2 YENEEA. The CDR3 coding sequence is TGTGCCAGTAGCGGAGGACTAGCGGGGGGCTCAGATACGCAGTATTTT. Translation gives CASSGGLAGGSDTQYF.

V and J are TRBV11-2 and TRBJ2-2, with 10 bases fitting TRBD2. After removal of 2 bases from V and 0 bases from J, the junction contained 0 bases not matched to a gene. The CDR3 loop spans 16 amino acids. Per the germline V gene, CDR1 is SGHAT and CDR2 is FQNNGV. CDR3 DNA: TGTGCCAGCAGCTTAACTAGCGGGGCGAACACCGGGGAGCTGTTTTTT. Translating it yields CASSLTSGANTGELFF.

The chain uses TRBV9 and TRBJ2-2; TRBD1 is a possible D gene (5 bases). Germline assignment: CDR1 SGDLS and CDR2 YYNGEE. Trimming stripped 4 bases from V and 5 bases from J, with 15 bases between. The CDR3 runs 15 residues. CDR3 amino acids: CASSLGRDRTGELFF. DNA for the CDR3: TGTGCCAGCAGCCTCGGCAGGGATCGGACCGGGGAGCTGTTTTTT.

This sequence joins TRBV5-1 and TRBJ2-3; tentative D call: TRBD1 (6 bases). The germline V gene encodes CDR1 SGHRS and CDR2 YFSETQ. This CDR3 spans 14 amino acids. V lost 3 bases and J lost 5, with 13 bases in between. CDR3 DNA sequence: TGCGCCAGCAGCTCCGTTATACAGGGAGATACGCAGTATTTT. Its translation: CASSSVIQGDTQYF.

V gene TRBV7-2 combines with J gene TRBJ1-5, with D uncertain. The V end lost 4 bases, the J end lost 4 bases, and 17 bases lay between the germline ends. This CDR3 has 16 residues. Germline V lookup: CDR1 SGHTA, CDR2 FQGNSA. DNA of the CDR3: TGTGCCAGCAGCTCTAGCCCCGGACTCCCTAATCAGCCCCAGCATTTT. Translation: CASSSSPGLPNQPQHF.

The J gene is TRBJ2-3, the V gene TRBV5-1; D perhaps matches TRBD2 (6 bases). Looked up from germline, CDR1 is SGHRS and CDR2 is YFSETQ. Trimming pared 6 bases from V and 5 bases from J, leaving 7 bases between. The CDR3 runs 11 residues. The CDR3 DNA sequence: TGCGCCAGCATGGGGGGAGATACGCAGTATTTT. It codes for CASMGGDTQYF.

In its sample, this clone was seen once. This rearrangement joins TRBV4-1 to TRBJ2-3; TRBD2 matches at 8 bases. The V gene's germline CDR1 is MGHRA and CDR2 YSYEKL. Trimming removed 5 bases from V and 0 bases from J; junction bases left unmatched: 13. The CDR3 has 18 amino acids. CDR3 amino acids: CASSSQPPAGGSTDTQYF. Written as DNA, the CDR3 is TGCGCCAGCAGCTCCCAGCCCCCCGCGGGGGGAAGCACAGATACGCAGTATTTT.

The V gene is TRBV2, the J gene TRBJ2-4, with 12 bases fitting TRBD2. The CDR3 contains 16 residues. V was clipped by 8 bases and J by 3 bases; unmatched bases: 8. Germline V gives CDR1 SNHLY, CDR2 FYNNEI. The CDR3 DNA reads as TGTGCCAGCGCAATCCTAGCGGGGGGGGACAAAAACATTCAGTACTTC. Translated: CASAILAGGDKNIQYF.

The chain couples TRBV4-2 to TRBJ1-2; no clear D gene. V was cut by 0 bases and J by 6 bases, with 5 bases left in between. The germline CDR1 and CDR2 sequences are LGHNA and YNFKEQ. This CDR3 contains 12 residues. CDR3 loop: CASSQDGDGYTF. Written as DNA, the CDR3 is TGTGCCAGCAGCCAAGACGGGGATGGCTACACCTTC.

V usage is TRBV7-3 and J usage is TRBJ2-2; D gene unclear. The CDR3 contains 14 residues. Germline CDR1 SGHTA, CDR2 FQGTGA. The V end lost 3 bases, the J end lost 3 bases, and 8 bases lay between the germline ends. CDR3 residues: CASSFFGDTGELFF. Here the CDR3 DNA reads TGTGCCAGCAGCTTTTTTGGAGACACCGGGGAGCTGTTTTTT.

The chain uses TRBV6-2 or TRBV6-3 and TRBJ2-3; D perhaps matches TRBD1 (6 bases). This CDR3 is 15 amino acids long. The germline V gene encodes CDR1 MNHEY and CDR2 SVGEGT. Trimming left V 5 bases short and J 3 bases short, with 15 bases between. In nucleotides, the CDR3 is TGTGCCAGCAGTCAATACAGGGCCCCTACAGATACGCAGTATTTT. Its translation is CASSQYRAPTDTQYF.

There are a few counts of this clone. The rearrangement links TRBV28 to TRBJ2-1; 11 bases map to TRBD2. Germline CDR1 MDHEN, CDR2 SYDVKM. J was trimmed by 6 bases and V by 7 bases; bases with no gene match: 2. CDR3 length: 13 residues. The CDR3 region has the DNA TGTGCCAGCACTCTAGCGGGGGGCAATGAGCAGTTCTTC. This encodes CASTLAGGNEQFF.

The chain has TRBV2 and TRBJ2-7; D call uncertain. Germline V CDR1 and CDR2: SNHLY, FYNNEI. CDR3 length equals 11 residues. The V gene lost 5 bases and the J gene lost 3 bases, with 5 bases spanning the gap. The CDR3 DNA reads TGTGCCAGCAGTTACAGCTACGAGCAGTACTTC. Translated, it gives CASSYSYEQYF.

The chain links TRBV5-4 to TRBJ2-1; D is uncertain. This CDR3 has 13 residues. CDR1 is SGHNT and CDR2 is YYREEE in the germline V gene (reference sequence). Trimming removed 5 bases from V and 5 bases from J, with 11 bases in between. CDR3 protein: CASSSTQDNEQFF. The CDR3 region has the DNA TGTGCCAGCAGTTCGACCCAGGACAATGAGCAGTTCTTC.

The CDR3 region has the DNA TGTGCCAGCAGCCCCAATCCTCAGTACAATGAGCAGTTCTTC. Translating gives CASSPNPQYNEQFF. The rearrangement joins TRBV11-3 to TRBJ2-1; no clear D gene. Trimming left V 5 bases short and J 4 bases short, with 12 bases between. The CDR3 runs to 14 residues. Germline V gene data show CDR1 as SGHNT and CDR2 as YENEEA.

J is TRBJ2-5 and V is TRBV9, with TRBD2 as a possible D gene (6 bases). The CDR3 extends over 16 amino acids. From germline, CDR1 is SGDLS and CDR2 YYNGEE. Trimming removed 0 bases from V and 5 bases from J, with 17 bases in between. The CDR3 sequence is CASSVAPTSMGETQYF. DNA for the CDR3: TGTGCCAGCAGCGTAGCTCCAACTAGCATGGGTGAGACCCAGTACTTC.

In DNA form, the CDR3 reads TGTGCCAGCACACGGGGGGGTGTAGATACGCAGTATTTT. Translation: CASTRGGVDTQYF. The chain has TRBV6-5 and TRBJ2-3, with 8 bases identical to TRBD2. The CDR3 is 13 residues long. V lost 7 bases to trimming and J lost 5 bases; unmatched junction nucleotides: 5. Germline V gene sequence: CDR1 MNHEY, CDR2 SVGAGI.

This chain uses TRBV3-1 (or the pseudogene TRBV3-2) with TRBJ1-2; 7 bases are shared with TRBD1. The CDR3 covers 14 residues. CDR1 LGHDT and CDR2 YNNKEL come from the germline V gene (reference sequence). The junction had 9 bases not matched to a gene; V was cut back by 4 bases and J by 7 bases. As DNA, the CDR3 is TGTGCCAGCAGCCGCTCGGAGGCAGGGGGTGGCTACACCTTC. Its protein product is CASSRSEAGGGYTF.